The entry below gives a single T cell receptor (beta chain) sequence along with its context. Its antigen is undetermined. This specimen comes from a study of blood T cells in healthy people across ages. Trimming took 6 bases from V and 1 from J, leaving 10 bases between them. CDR3 length: 14 residues. Study results and caveats: Whereas aged donors had fewer naive CD4+ cells, long-lived donors had more of them and higher diversity.

The authors ran a second PCR of 7 to 11 cycles using a sample-barcoded 5' primer and a J-beta primer mix. A template-switch adaptor containing 12 random nucleotides labeled each cDNA molecule. TCRdb re-derived calls from the 5' RACE reads in MiXCR, one entry per CDR3 protein. Of 780,000 or so distinct CDR3 sequences detected, 45% to 70% appear once; the ten largest clones hold 25% to 30%. The J gene is TRBJ1-5, the V gene TRBV12-3 or TRBV12-4; D unclear. This sequence originates from a man aged 35 to 55 in good health. The material sequenced was blood. The CDR3 DNA follows: TGTGCCAGCAGACTACCCGGCAGCAATCAGCCCCAGCATTTT. Protein: CASRLPGSNQPQHF.